This TCR beta chain was sequenced during a study of control samples from healthy donors and cancer patients. Libraries were prepared by immunoSEQ multiplex PCR; TCRdb keeps only in-frame clonotypes and omits some of them. The sample consists of approximately 170,000 clones, 90% of them appearing once. Germline loops: CDR1 SGHTA, CDR2 FQGTGA. This CDR3 spans 16 amino acids. The V and J ends lost 1 base and 6 bases, in that order; junction bases with no gene match: 8. The chain recombines TRBV7-3 with TRBJ2-2; 7 nucleotides match TRBD1. Sequencing was performed on blood. This sequence originates from a woman aged 50 to 60 in good health. CDR3 nucleotide sequence: TGTGCCAGCAGCTTAATGACAGGGACGGTTGCCGGGGAGCTGTTTTTT. Its protein product is CASSLMTGTVAGELFF. The full variable domain, completed using reference TRBV7-3 and TRBJ2-2, is GAGVSQTPSNKVTEKGKYVELRCDPISGHTALYWYRQSLGQGPEFLIYFQGTGAADDSGLPNDRFFAVRPEGSVSTLKIQRTERGDSAVYLCASSLMTGTVAGELFFGEGSRLTVL.